What follows is one TCR beta chain and its context. Its target is unknown. This sample stems from a study of cytomegalovirus exposure and HLA in healthy donors. General study results and limits: Common viral pathogens were later found to be apparently linked to several of the most significant clusters.

The PCR used 60 Vbeta and 13 Jbeta primers. TCRdb keeps only in-frame clones here, not all; method: immunoSEQ multiplex PCR. The sample shows about 100,000 clones, 60% to 80% of them seen only once. This CDR3 comprises 14 residues. From germline, CDR1 is SGHTA and CDR2 FQGNSA. The ends were cut back, 5 bases at V and 7 bases at J, with 14 bases in the middle. Sequenced sample: PBMCs. The source is a man in his fifties in good health and CMV-seropositive. The V call is TRBV7-2, the J call TRBJ1-4, with D maybe TRBD1 (6 bases). CDR3 bases: TGTGCCAGCAGCCGGGGGGGGCGCGGTGAAAAACTGTTTTTT. This sequence encodes CASSRGGRGEKLFF. Looking up the rest from reference TRBV7-2 and TRBJ1-4 gives the full variable domain: GAGVSQSPSNKVTEKGKDVELRCDPISGHTALYWYRQSLGQGLEFLIYFQGNSAPDKSGLPSDRFSAERTGGSVSTLTIQRTQQEDSAVYLCASSRGGRGEKLFFGSGTQLSVL.